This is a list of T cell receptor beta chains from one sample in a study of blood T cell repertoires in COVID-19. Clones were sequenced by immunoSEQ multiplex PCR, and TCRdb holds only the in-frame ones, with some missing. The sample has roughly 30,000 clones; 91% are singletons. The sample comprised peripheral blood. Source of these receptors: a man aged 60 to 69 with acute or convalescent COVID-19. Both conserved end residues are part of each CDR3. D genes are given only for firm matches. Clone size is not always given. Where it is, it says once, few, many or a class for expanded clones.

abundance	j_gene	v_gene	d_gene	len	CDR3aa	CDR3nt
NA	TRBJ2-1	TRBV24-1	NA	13	CATSDGLYNEQFF	TGTGCCACCAGTGATGGGCTCTACAATGAGCAGTTCTTC
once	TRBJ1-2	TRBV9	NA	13	CASSPELTSGYTF	TGTGCCAGCAGCCCCGAACTGACAAGTGGCTACACCTTC
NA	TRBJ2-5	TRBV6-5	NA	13	CASRGAGRETQYF	TGTGCCAGCAGAGGGGCCGGGAGAGAGACCCAGTACTTC
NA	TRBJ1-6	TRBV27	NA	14	CASSLQAAAQALHF	TGTGCCAGCAGTTTACAGGCCGCAGCCCAGGCCCTCCACTTT
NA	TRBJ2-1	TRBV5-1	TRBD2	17	CASSSGTSGKSRNEQFF	TGCGCCAGCAGCTCCGGGACTAGCGGGAAAAGTCGGAATGAGCAGTTCTTC
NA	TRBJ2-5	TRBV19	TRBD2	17	CASASPHGRLAEETQYF	TGTGCCAGTGCCTCCCCCCACGGCAGACTAGCTGAAGAGACCCAGTACTTC
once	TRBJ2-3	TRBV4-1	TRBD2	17	CASSQEGGSGSSDTQYF	TGCGCCAGCAGCCAGGAAGGTGGTAGCGGGAGCTCAGATACGCAGTATTTT
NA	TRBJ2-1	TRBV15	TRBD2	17	CATRGGSGDGSYNEQFF	TGTGCCACCAGGGGGGGGAGCGGTGATGGCTCCTACAATGAGCAGTTCTTC
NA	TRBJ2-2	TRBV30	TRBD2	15	CAWRVPGTSGRELFF	TGTGCCTGGAGGGTCCCTGGGACTAGCGGGAGGGAGCTGTTTTTT
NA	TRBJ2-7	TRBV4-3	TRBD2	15	CASSHSSGRAEEQYF	TGCGCCAGCAGCCATTCTAGCGGGAGGGCGGAGGAGCAGTACTTC
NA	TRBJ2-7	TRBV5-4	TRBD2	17	CASSLVGSGLSSYEQYF	TGTGCCAGCAGCTTAGTAGGTTCGGGACTAAGCTCCTACGAGCAGTACTTC
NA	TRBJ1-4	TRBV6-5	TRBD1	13	CASSFDRGEKLFF	TGTGCCAGCAGCTTCGACAGGGGGGAAAAACTGTTTTTT
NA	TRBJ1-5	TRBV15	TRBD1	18	CATSGLRDSRHEQSAQHF	TGTGCCACCAGCGGGCTACGGGACAGTCGACACGAACAATCAGCCCAGCATTTT
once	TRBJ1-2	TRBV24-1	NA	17	CATSDFSQQGSYHGYTF	TGTGCCACCAGTGATTTCTCACAACAGGGCAGTTATCATGGCTACACCTTC
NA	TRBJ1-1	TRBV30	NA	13	CAWSKDSITEAFF	TGTGCCTGGAGTAAGGATAGCATCACTGAAGCTTTCTTT
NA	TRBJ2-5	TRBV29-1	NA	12	CSGGHLQETQYF	TGCAGCGGTGGACACTTACAAGAGACCCAGTACTTC
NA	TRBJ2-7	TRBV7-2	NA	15	CASSLEGASDYEQYF	TGTGCCAGCAGCTTAGAGGGGGCTAGCGATTACGAGCAGTACTTC
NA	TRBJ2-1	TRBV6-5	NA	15	CASSRAGSSYNEQFF	TGTGCCAGCAGCCGAGCGGGTAGCTCCTACAATGAGCAGTTCTTC
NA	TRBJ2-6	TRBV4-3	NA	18	CASSQEPHRVSGANVLTF	TGCGCCAGCAGCCAAGAGCCCCACAGGGTATCTGGGGCCAACGTCCTGACTTTC
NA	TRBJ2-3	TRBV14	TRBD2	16	CASSQHLAGDADTQYF	TGTGCCAGCAGCCAACACTTAGCGGGAGACGCAGATACGCAGTATTTT
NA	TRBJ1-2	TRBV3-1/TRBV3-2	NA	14	CASSQFGDTMVRTF	TGTGCCAGCAGCCAGTTTGGAGATACTATGGTACGAACCTTC
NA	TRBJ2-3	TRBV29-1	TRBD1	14	CSVDDRGYTDTQYF	TGCAGCGTTGATGACAGGGGGTACACAGATACGCAGTATTTT
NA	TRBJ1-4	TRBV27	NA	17	CASSPRFSYRSNEKLFF	TGTGCCAGCAGTCCACGGTTTTCCTACCGTAGCAATGAAAAACTGTTTTTT
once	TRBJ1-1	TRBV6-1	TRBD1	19	CASSEEQGDRGLEDTEAFF	TGTGCCAGCAGTGAAGAGCAGGGGGACAGGGGACTGGAGGACACTGAAGCTTTCTTT
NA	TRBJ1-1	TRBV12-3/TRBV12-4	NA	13	CASSHTGNTEAFF	TGTGCCAGCAGCCATACAGGGAACACTGAAGCTTTCTTT
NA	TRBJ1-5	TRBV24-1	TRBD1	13	CAADRAEGQPQHF	TGTGCCGCGGACAGGGCGGAAGGACAGCCCCAGCATTTT
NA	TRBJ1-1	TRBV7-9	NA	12	CASSRGNTEAFF	TGTGCCAGCAGCCGGGGGAACACTGAAGCTTTCTTT
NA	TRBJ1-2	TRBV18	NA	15	CASSQTGQGKYGYTF	TGTGCCAGCTCACAAACCGGGCAGGGGAAGTATGGCTACACCTTC
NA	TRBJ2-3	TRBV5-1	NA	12	CASSRQEDTQYF	TGCGCCAGCAGCCGACAGGAAGATACGCAGTATTTT
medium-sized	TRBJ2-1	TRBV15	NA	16	CATSRGRGTGFNEQFF	TGTGCCACCAGCAGAGGACGGGGGACTGGTTTCAATGAGCAGTTCTTC
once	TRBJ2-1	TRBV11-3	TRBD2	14	CASRGTSGRREQFF	TGTGCCAGCCGAGGGACTAGCGGGAGGCGGGAGCAGTTCTTC
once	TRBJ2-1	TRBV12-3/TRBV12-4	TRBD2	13	CASSWGGVGEQFF	TGTGCCAGCAGCTGGGGGGGAGTCGGTGAGCAGTTCTTC
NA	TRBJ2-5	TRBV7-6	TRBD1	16	CASSLVRGQYQETQYF	TGTGCCAGCAGCTTAGTCAGGGGGCAGTACCAAGAGACCCAGTACTTC
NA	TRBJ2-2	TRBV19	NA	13	CASSRGYTGELFF	TGTGCCAGTAGCCGCGGGTACACCGGGGAGCTGTTTTTT
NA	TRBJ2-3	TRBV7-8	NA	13	CASSLHRADTQYF	TGTGCCAGCAGCCTCCACAGGGCAGATACGCAGTATTTT
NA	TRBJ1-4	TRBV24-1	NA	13	CATSDFRGEKLFF	TGTGCCACCAGTGATTTTAGAGGGGAAAAACTGTTTTTT
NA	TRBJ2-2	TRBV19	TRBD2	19	CASSMWTPKSGRGTGELFF	TGTGCCAGTAGTATGTGGACGCCTAAAAGCGGGAGGGGGACCGGGGAGCTGTTTTTT
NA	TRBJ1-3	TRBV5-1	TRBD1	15	CASSWTGTERNTIYF	TGCGCCAGCAGCTGGACCGGGACAGAGAGAAACACCATATATTTT
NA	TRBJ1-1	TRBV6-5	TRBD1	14	CASRRTGENTEAFF	TGTGCCAGCAGACGGACAGGGGAAAACACTGAAGCTTTCTTT
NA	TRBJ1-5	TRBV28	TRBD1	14	CASRIPGGVQPQHF	TGTGCCAGCAGAATTCCAGGGGGCGTTCAGCCCCAGCATTTT
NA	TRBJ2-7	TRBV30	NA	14	CAWSMGVFPYEQYF	TGTGCCTGGAGTATGGGCGTTTTCCCCTACGAGCAGTACTTC
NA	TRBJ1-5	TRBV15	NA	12	CATSRQQQPQHF	TGTGCCACCAGCCGGCAACAGCAGCCCCAGCATTTT
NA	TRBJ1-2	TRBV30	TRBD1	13	CAWSPGQKYGYTF	TGTGCCTGGAGTCCGGGACAGAAGTATGGCTACACCTTC
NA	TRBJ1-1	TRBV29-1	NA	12	CSVEDQYTEAFF	TGCAGCGTTGAAGATCAGTACACTGAAGCTTTCTTT
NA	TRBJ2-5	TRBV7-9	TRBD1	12	CASSRTGVTQYF	TGTGCCAGCAGCCGGACAGGGGTGACCCAGTACTTC
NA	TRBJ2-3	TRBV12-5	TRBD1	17	CASGLVLWGTGTDTQYF	TGTGCTAGTGGTTTGGTATTATGGGGGACAGGCACAGATACGCAGTATTTT
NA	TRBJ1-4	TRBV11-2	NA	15	CASSSDSTSNEKLFF	TGTGCCAGCAGCTCCGACAGTACTTCTAATGAAAAACTGTTTTTT
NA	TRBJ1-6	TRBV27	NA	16	CASSYLQEAYNSPLHF	TGTGCCAGCAGTTATTTGCAGGAGGCCTATAATTCACCCCTCCACTTT
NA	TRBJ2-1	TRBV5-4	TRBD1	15	CASRQDRGPNNEQFF	TGTGCCAGCAGACAGGACAGGGGGCCCAACAATGAGCAGTTCTTC
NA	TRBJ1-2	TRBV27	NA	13	CASSFDSLYGYTF	TGTGCCAGCAGTTTTGACAGCCTCTATGGCTACACCTTC
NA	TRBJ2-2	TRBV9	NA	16	CASSAVEGVGTGELFF	TGTGCCAGCAGCGCCGTGGAGGGAGTAGGGACCGGGGAGCTGTTTTTT
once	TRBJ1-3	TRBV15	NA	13	CATSRDRGYTIYF	TGTGCCACCAGCAGAGATCGGGGGTACACCATATATTTT
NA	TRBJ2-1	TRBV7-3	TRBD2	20	CASSLGPGTSWGGSYNEQFF	TGTGCCAGCAGCTTAGGGCCCGGGACTAGCTGGGGGGGCTCCTACAATGAGCAGTTCTTC